Listed here are 11 T cell receptor beta chains from one sample, sequenced in a study of patients and donors after allogeneic stem cell transplantation. MiXCR, applied by TCRdb to the RT-PCR reads, yields one record per CDR3 protein. In the table there are tens of thousands of distinct CDR3 sequences, about 48% of which are singletons. Sequencing was carried out using blood, either unsorted or a sorted T cell fraction (not recorded which). The receptors were sampled from a human donor who was either an allogeneic HSCT recipient or a stem cell or donor lymphocyte infusion donor (not recorded which). It is not recorded whose cells these are; they may come from a transplant donor.

The chain is built from TRBV30 and TRBJ1-4, with 9 bases matching TRBD1. Germline V gene lookup returns CDR1 GTSNPN and CDR2 SVGIG (reference sequence). V lost 3 bases and J lost 1; bases outside the gene matches: 15. This CDR3 is 19 amino acids long. CDR3 nucleotides: TGTGCCTGGAGACAATCGGACAGGGGAAGGAAGGAAACTAATGAAAAACTGTTTTTT. Translation gives CAWRQSDRGRKETNEKLFF.

This rearrangement joins TRBV12-3 or TRBV12-4 to TRBJ1-5; 9 bases are shared with TRBD1. The CDR3 has 16 amino acids. The trim removed 6 bases at V and 3 bases at J, leaving 9 bases unmatched. As DNA, the CDR3 is TGTGCCAGCAGCCTGCACGGGACAGGGAACAATCAGCCCCAGCATTTT. As protein: CASSLHGTGNNQPQHF.

CDR3: CASSADTSPGGYTF. DNA of the CDR3: TGCGCCAGCAGCGCGGACACTTCGCCCGGAGGCTACACCTTC. The gene calls are TRBV5-1 and TRBJ1-2, with D possibly TRBD1 on 5 matching bases. The V gene lost 4 bases and the J gene lost 8 bases, with 18 bases spanning the gap. CDR1 is SGHRS, CDR2 YFSETQ, per germline. This CDR3 has 14 residues.

The chain joins TRBV6-2 or TRBV6-3 to TRBJ2-7; D remains unclear. With 5 bases removed from V and 2 bases from J, the gap between germline ends came to 7 bases. The germline V gene has CDR1 MNHEY and CDR2 SVGEGT. The CDR3 is 12 amino acids. The CDR3: CASSDQTYEQYF. The CDR3 nucleotides read TGTGCCAGCAGTGACCAGACCTACGAGCAGTACTTC.

This chain links TRBV6-5 with TRBJ1-3; D is unresolved. Trimming shortened V by 6 bases and J by 8 bases, and 23 bases separated the two germline ends. Looked up from germline, CDR1 is MNHEY and CDR2 is SVGAGI. There are 16 residues in the CDR3. The CDR3 DNA follows: TGTGCCAGCAGCTCCCGGGCCAGAGACTACTATCACACCATATATTTT. Protein sequence: CASSSRARDYYHTIYF.

The rearrangement links TRBV29-1 to TRBJ2-5; D unclear. The CDR3 consists of 13 residues. The V gene's germline CDR1 is SQVTM and CDR2 ANQGSEA. V was clipped by 3 bases and J by 2 bases, with 10 bases between them. Here the CDR3 DNA reads TGCAGCGTTGATTTGGGGAAACAAGAGACCCAGTACTTC. It codes for CSVDLGKQETQYF.

This chain connects TRBV10-3 to TRBJ2-7; D is possibly TRBD1 or TRBD2 (5 bases each). Germline V gene sequence: CDR1 ENHRY, CDR2 SYGVKD. V was clipped by 8 bases and J by 5 bases, with 13 bases between them. This CDR3 has 12 residues. The CDR3 here is CAIGAGSNEQYF. The CDR3 region has the DNA TGTGCCATCGGGGCAGGGAGCAACGAGCAGTACTTC.

This clonotype was detected only a few times. This sequence joins TRBV2 and TRBJ2-7; weak D call: TRBD1 (6 bases). Trimming pared 10 bases from V and 0 bases from J, leaving 13 bases between. The CDR3 contains 13 residues. Looked up from germline, CDR1 is SNHLY and CDR2 is FYNNEI. The CDR3 nucleotides are TGTGCCATCACCGACAGGCCCTCCTACGAGCAGTACTTC. Its protein product is CAITDRPSYEQYF.

The rearrangement joins TRBV4-3 to TRBJ2-7; 8 nucleotides align to TRBD2. Losses at the gene ends were 4 bases for V and 1 base for J; bases not matched to a gene: 6. Germline V gives CDR1 LGHNA, CDR2 YSLEER. The CDR3 loop spans 15 amino acids. Here the CDR3 DNA reads TGCGCCAGCAGCCTTTCCACTAGCGGATCCTACGAGCAGTACTTC. Translation: CASSLSTSGSYEQYF.

The rearrangement joins TRBV5-4 to TRBJ1-1, with D unresolved. Trimming removed 4 bases from V and 1 base from J, with 14 bases in between. The CDR3 length is 15 residues. The V gene's germline CDR1 is SGHNT and CDR2 YYREEE (reference sequence). This CDR3 is CASSHKRAGNTEAFF. As DNA, the CDR3 is TGTGCCAGCAGCCATAAAAGGGCGGGGAACACTGAAGCTTTCTTT.

This clonotype was seen more than once but under ten times. The chain has TRBV7-6 and TRBJ1-1; no firm D call. The CDR3 runs 13 residues. The germline gives CDR1 SGHVS, CDR2 FNYEAQ. Trimming shortened V by 5 bases and J by 6 bases, and 13 bases separated the two germline ends. The CDR3 loop is CASSPGFKSEAFF. CDR3 coding DNA: TGTGCCAGCAGCCCGGGCTTCAAGTCTGAAGCTTTCTTT.